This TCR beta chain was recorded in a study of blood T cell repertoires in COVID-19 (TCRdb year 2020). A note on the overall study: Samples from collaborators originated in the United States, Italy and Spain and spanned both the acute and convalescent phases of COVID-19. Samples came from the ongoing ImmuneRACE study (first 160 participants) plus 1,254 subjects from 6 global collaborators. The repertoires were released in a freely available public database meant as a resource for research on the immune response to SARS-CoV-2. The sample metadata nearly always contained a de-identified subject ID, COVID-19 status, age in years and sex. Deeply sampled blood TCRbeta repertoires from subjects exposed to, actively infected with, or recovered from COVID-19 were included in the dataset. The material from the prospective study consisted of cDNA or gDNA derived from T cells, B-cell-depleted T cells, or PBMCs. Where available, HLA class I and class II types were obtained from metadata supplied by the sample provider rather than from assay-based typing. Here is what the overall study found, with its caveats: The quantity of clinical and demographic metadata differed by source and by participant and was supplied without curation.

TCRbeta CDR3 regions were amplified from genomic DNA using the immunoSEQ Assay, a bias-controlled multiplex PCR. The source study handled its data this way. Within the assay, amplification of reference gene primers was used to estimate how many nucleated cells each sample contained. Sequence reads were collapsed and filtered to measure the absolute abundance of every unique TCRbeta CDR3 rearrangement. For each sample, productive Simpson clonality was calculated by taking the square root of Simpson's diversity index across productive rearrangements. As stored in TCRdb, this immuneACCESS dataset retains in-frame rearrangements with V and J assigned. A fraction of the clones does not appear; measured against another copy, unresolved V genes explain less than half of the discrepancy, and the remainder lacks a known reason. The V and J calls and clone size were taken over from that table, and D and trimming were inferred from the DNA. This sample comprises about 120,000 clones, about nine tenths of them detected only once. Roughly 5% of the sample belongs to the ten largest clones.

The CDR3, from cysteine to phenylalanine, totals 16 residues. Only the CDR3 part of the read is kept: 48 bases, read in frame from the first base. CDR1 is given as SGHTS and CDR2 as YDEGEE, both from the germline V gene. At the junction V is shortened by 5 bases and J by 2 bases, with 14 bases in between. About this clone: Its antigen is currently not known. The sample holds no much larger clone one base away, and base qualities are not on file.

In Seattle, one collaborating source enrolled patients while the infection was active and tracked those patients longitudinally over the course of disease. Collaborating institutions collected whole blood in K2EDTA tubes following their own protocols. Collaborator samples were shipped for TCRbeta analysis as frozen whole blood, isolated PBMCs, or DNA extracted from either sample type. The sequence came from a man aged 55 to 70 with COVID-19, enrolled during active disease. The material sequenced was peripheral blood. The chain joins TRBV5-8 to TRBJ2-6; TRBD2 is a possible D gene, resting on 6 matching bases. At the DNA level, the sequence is TGTGCCAGCAGGGCCCGGGGGTCACCTGGGGCCAACGTCCTGACTTTC. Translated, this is CASRARGSPGANVLTF.